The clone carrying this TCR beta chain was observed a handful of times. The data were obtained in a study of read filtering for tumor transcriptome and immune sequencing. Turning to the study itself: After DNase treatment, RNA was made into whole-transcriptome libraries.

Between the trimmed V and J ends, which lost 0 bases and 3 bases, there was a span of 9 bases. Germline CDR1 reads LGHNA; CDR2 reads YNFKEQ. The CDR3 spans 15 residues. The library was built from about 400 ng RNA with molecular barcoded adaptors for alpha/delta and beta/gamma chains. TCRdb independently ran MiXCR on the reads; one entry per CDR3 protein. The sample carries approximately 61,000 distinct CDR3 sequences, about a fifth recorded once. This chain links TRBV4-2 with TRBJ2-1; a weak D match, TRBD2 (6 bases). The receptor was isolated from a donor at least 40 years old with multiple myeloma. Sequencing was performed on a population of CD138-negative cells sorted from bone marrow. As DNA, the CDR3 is TGTGCCAGCAGCCAAGAGTCTAGCGTCTACAATGAGCAGTTCTTC. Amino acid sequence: CASSQESSVYNEQFF.